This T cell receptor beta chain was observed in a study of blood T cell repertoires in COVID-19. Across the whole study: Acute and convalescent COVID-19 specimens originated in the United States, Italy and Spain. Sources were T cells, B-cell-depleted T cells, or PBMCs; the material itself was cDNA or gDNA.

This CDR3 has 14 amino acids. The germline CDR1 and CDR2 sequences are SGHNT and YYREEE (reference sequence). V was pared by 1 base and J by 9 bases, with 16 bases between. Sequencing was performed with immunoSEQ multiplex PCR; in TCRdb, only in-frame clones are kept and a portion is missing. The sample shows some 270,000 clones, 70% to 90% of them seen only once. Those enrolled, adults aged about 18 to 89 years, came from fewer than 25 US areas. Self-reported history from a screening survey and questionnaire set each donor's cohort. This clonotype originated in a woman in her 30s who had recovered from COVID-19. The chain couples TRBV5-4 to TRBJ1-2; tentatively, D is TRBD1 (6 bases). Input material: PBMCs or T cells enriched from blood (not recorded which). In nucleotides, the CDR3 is TGTGCCAGCAGCTTGCGTCCCAGGGGATGGAGCTACACCTTC. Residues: CASSLRPRGWSYTF.